This entry lists 26 T cell receptor beta chains sequenced from one sample in a study of PD-L1 blockade in urothelial cancer. Repertoires were generated with immunoSEQ multiplex PCR, while TCRdb's copy carries only in-frame clones and drops some. The repertoire has around 110,000 clones, around 89% of them found once; the top ten carry about 1.8%. Time point specified: peripheral blood 6 weeks after treatment start. This sample comprised PBMCs, obtained around atezolizumab (anti-PD-L1) treatment. These receptors were taken from a man aged 55 to 70 with urothelial cancer.

The J gene is TRBJ2-2, the V gene TRBV27; weak D call: TRBD2 (6 bases). V lost 1 base to trimming and J lost 2 bases, with 11 bases between them. Germline V gene data show CDR1 as MNHEY and CDR2 as SMNVEV (reference sequence). CDR3 size: 16 residues. CDR3 bases: TGTGCCAGCAGTTTATGGGGCGGGATCAACACCGGGGAGCTGTTTTTT. This translates into CASSLWGGINTGELFF.

The chain employs TRBV18 and TRBJ2-5; possible D gene TRBD1, 6 bases. CDR1 is KGHSH, CDR2 LQKENI, per germline. CDR3 length equals 16 residues. Trimming stripped 3 bases from V and 7 bases from J, with 21 bases between. The chain's CDR3 is CASSPSQARGMGTQYF. The CDR3 coding sequence is TGTGCCAGCTCACCTTCGCAGGCGAGGGGGATGGGGACCCAGTACTTC. Full variable domain (outside the CDR3, taken from reference TRBV18 and TRBJ2-5): NAGVMQNPRHLVRRRGQEARLRCSPMKGHSHVYWYRQLPEEGLKFMVYLQKENIIDESGMPKERFSAEFPKEGPSILRIQQVVRGDSAAYFCASSPSQARGMGTQYFGPGTRLLVL.

This clone came up a few times. V gene TRBV5-1 combines with J gene TRBJ1-4; D not resolved. From germline, CDR1 is SGHRS and CDR2 YFSETQ. The CDR3 runs 15 residues. Trimming removed 3 bases at V and 7 bases at J, with 16 bases between. The DNA of the CDR3 is TGCGCCAGCAGCTCCTCGTTCGCCGCGGGTGAAAAACTGTTTTTT. Encoded protein: CASSSSFAAGEKLFF.

This rearrangement joins TRBV19 to TRBJ2-5; D is possibly TRBD2 (5 bases). Trimming shortened V by 8 bases and J by 5 bases, and 18 bases separated the two germline ends. The CDR3 contains 14 residues. CDR1 is LNHDA, CDR2 SQIVND, per germline (reference sequence). CDR3 sequence: CASALLGTGETQYF. DNA for the CDR3: TGTGCCAGTGCCCTATTGGGTACGGGGGAGACCCAGTACTTC.

The chain has TRBV19 and TRBJ2-3; weak D call: TRBD1 (6 bases). Trimming pared 6 bases from V and 0 bases from J, leaving 19 bases between. Germline assignment: CDR1 LNHDA and CDR2 SQIVND (reference sequence). CDR3 length: 17 residues. CDR3 nucleotide sequence: TGTGCCAGTAGGCCTAGATCCGGGACAAAGAGCACAGATACGCAGTATTTT. This translates into CASRPRSGTKSTDTQYF.

The CDR3 protein is CASSLSGRTDTQYF. The CDR3 coding sequence is TGTGCCAGTAGCCTTAGCGGGAGAACAGATACGCAGTATTTT. The rearrangement uses TRBV19 and TRBJ2-3; 9 bases line up with TRBD2. After removal of 6 bases from V and 3 bases from J, the junction contained 4 bases not matched to a gene. In germline, CDR1 is LNHDA, CDR2 SQIVND (reference sequence). This CDR3 contains 14 residues.

The rearrangement uses TRBV27 and TRBJ1-4; 9 bases are a match to TRBD1. The CDR3 consists of 14 residues. Germline-derived CDR1 and CDR2 are MNHEY and SMNVEV (reference sequence). Trimming took 8 bases from V and 6 from J; bases not matched to a gene: 7. The CDR3 nucleotides read TGTGCCAGCTCTCCCCGGGACAGGGATGAAAAACTGTTTTTT. It specifies CASSPRDRDEKLFF.

The chain links TRBV27 to TRBJ1-1; D remains unclear. The CDR3 loop spans 13 amino acids. Per germline, CDR1 MNHEY and CDR2 SMNVEV (reference sequence). The germline V and J ends were trimmed by 6 bases and 0 bases, with 8 bases remaining between them. CDR3 residues: CASSRSMNTEAFF. CDR3 coding DNA: TGTGCCAGCAGCCGATCTATGAACACTGAAGCTTTCTTT.

This chain links TRBV2 with TRBJ2-7; 13 bases line up with TRBD2. The CDR3 has 13 amino acids. V was clipped by 8 bases and J by 2 bases; unmatched bases: 0. Per germline, CDR1 SNHLY and CDR2 FYNNEI. The CDR3 is CASGTSGAYEQYF. CDR3 nucleotides: TGTGCCAGCGGGACTAGCGGGGCCTACGAGCAGTACTTC.

This clone was recorded only once. The J gene is TRBJ2-7, the V gene TRBV28, with 9 bases lining up with TRBD1. V shed 5 bases, J shed 5 bases, and the junction held 7 bases outside the gene matches. CDR3 length equals 14 residues. Germline CDR1 MDHEN, CDR2 SYDVKM. The CDR3 DNA reads TGTGCCAGCAGTCCCGGGACAGGGACCCACGAGCAGTACTTC. It codes for CASSPGTGTHEQYF.

The CDR3 loop is CASSGLQGPAGNTIYF. The CDR3 DNA sequence: TGTGCCAGCAGTGGTCTACAGGGGCCAGCAGGAAACACCATATATTTT. J is TRBJ1-3 and V is TRBV28; TRBD1 matches 7 bases. J was trimmed by 4 bases and V by 5 bases; bases with no gene match: 11. This CDR3 comprises 16 residues. Germline V gene lookup returns CDR1 MDHEN and CDR2 SYDVKM.

The gene calls are TRBV28 and TRBJ2-7; tentatively, D is TRBD2 (5 bases). Trimming took 7 bases from V and 5 from J, leaving 18 bases between them. This CDR3 comprises 14 residues. Per the germline V gene, CDR1 is MDHEN and CDR2 is SYDVKM. In DNA, the CDR3 is TGTGCCAGCATTCCGGGGTCCCTCCGCCACGAGCAGTACTTC. Amino acid sequence: CASIPGSLRHEQYF.

This chain links TRBV7-9 with TRBJ1-1; D is perhaps TRBD1 (5 bases). Trimming removed 5 bases at V and 2 bases at J, with 15 bases between. CDR1 and CDR2 (germline): SEHNR, FQNEAQ (reference sequence). The CDR3 loop spans 15 amino acids. The DNA for the CDR3 is TGTGCCAGCAGCCCAAAAGCGGGGGTCAACACTGAAGCTTTCTTT. It codes for CASSPKAGVNTEAFF. Combining the CDR3 with reference TRBV7-9 and TRBJ1-1 gives the whole variable domain DTGVSQNPRHKITKRGQNVTFRCDPISEHNRLYWYRQTLGQGPEFLTYFQNEAQLEKSRLLSDRFSAERPKGSFSTLEIQRTEQGDSAMYLCASSPKAGVNTEAFFGQGTRLTVV.

The V call is TRBV27, the J call TRBJ2-2; D uncertain. The CDR3 has 13 amino acids. V lost 3 bases and J 6 bases, leaving 8 bases between the germline ends. Germline CDR1 is MNHEY and CDR2 is SMNVEV (reference sequence). The CDR3: CASSFQAAGELFF. The CDR3 bases are TGTGCCAGCAGTTTTCAAGCTGCCGGGGAGCTGTTTTTT.

V is TRBV5-1 and J is TRBJ2-1; D possibly corresponds to TRBD1 (6 bases). The germline V gene has CDR1 SGHRS and CDR2 YFSETQ. The CDR3 is 15 amino acids. Deletions cut 0 bases from V and 7 bases from J, with 14 bases between. DNA for the CDR3: TGCGCCAGCAGCTTGGGAGGGGGAGTGCCGAATGAGCAGTTCTTC. Translated, it gives CASSLGGGVPNEQFF.

The chain has TRBV19 and TRBJ1-2; D gene uncertain. The CDR3 is 17 amino acids. Germline values: CDR1 LNHDA, CDR2 SQIVND (reference sequence). Trimming stripped 6 bases from V and 4 bases from J, with 24 bases between. The CDR3 DNA sequence: TGTGCCAGTAGACGGACGGCGGGAGGAGGTGTCGGCTATGGCTACACCTTC. The encoded protein is CASRRTAGGGVGYGYTF.

V gene TRBV7-7 combines with J gene TRBJ2-5; 8 bases are a match to TRBD2. V lost 1 base and J lost 2; bases outside the gene matches: 9. CDR1 SSHAT and CDR2 FNYEAQ come from the germline V gene (reference sequence). CDR3 length: 17 residues. The CDR3 spells CASSLGPWRGVQETQYF. The CDR3, as DNA: TGTGCCAGCAGCTTAGGCCCTTGGCGGGGGGTACAAGAGACCCAGTACTTC.

This clone was counted a single time. The J gene is TRBJ2-7, the V gene TRBV2; D is possibly TRBD2 (5 bases). Germline V lookup: CDR1 SNHLY, CDR2 FYNNEI. V was pared by 8 bases and J by 5 bases, with 16 bases between. The CDR3 has 13 amino acids. CDR3 amino acids: CASFLPGMDEQYF. DNA for the CDR3: TGTGCCAGCTTTCTGCCGGGGATGGACGAGCAGTACTTC.

The chain employs TRBV9 and TRBJ1-2, with TRBD1 as a possible D gene (5 bases). Germline lookup yields CDR1 SGDLS and CDR2 YYNGEE. V lost 0 bases to trimming and J lost 8 bases, with 14 bases between them. CDR3 length: 14 residues. In DNA, the CDR3 is TGTGCCAGCAGCGTAGAGAGCAGGGAGGACGGCTACACCTTC. This codes for CASSVESREDGYTF.

The chain has TRBV2 and TRBJ2-7, with 7 bases lining up with TRBD2. Trimming took 6 bases from V and 1 from J; bases not matched to a gene: 6. CDR3 length: 14 residues. Looked up from germline, CDR1 is SNHLY and CDR2 is FYNNEI. DNA of the CDR3: TGTGCCAGCAGCCCCGAGCGGGGTTCCTACGAGCAGTACTTC. Encoded protein: CASSPERGSYEQYF.

The V and J genes are TRBV7-9 and TRBJ1-1, with 11 nucleotides matching TRBD1. The CDR3 runs 13 residues. J lost 5 bases, V lost 4 bases, and 0 bases had no gene match. Per the germline V gene, CDR1 is SEHNR and CDR2 is FQNEAQ (reference sequence). In nucleotides, the CDR3 is TGTGCCAGCAGCTGGGACAGGGGGACTGAAGCTTTCTTT. Translation: CASSWDRGTEAFF.

The rearrangement joins TRBV18 to TRBJ1-3, with D possibly TRBD1 on 6 matching bases. V was clipped by 5 bases and J by 0 bases, with 17 bases between them. This CDR3 region has 17 residues. Germline V gene data show CDR1 as KGHSH and CDR2 as LQKENI. The CDR3 protein is CASSSLQQGHSGNTIYF. In DNA form, the CDR3 reads TGTGCCAGCTCATCTCTCCAACAGGGCCACTCTGGAAACACCATATATTTT.

The chain has TRBV7-6 and TRBJ2-3, with 7 bases matching TRBD2. CDR1 is SGHVS and CDR2 is FNYEAQ in the germline V gene. J lost 2 bases, V lost 1 base, and 6 bases had no gene match. The CDR3 runs to 16 residues. The CDR3 region has the DNA TGTGCCAGCAGCTTAGTGCCGCGGGAGCACACAGATACGCAGTATTTT. Residues: CASSLVPREHTDTQYF.

This clone was observed once. The V and J genes are TRBV28 and TRBJ2-7, with D perhaps matching TRBD2 (6 bases). This CDR3 region has 12 residues. V lost 7 bases and J 2 bases, leaving 9 bases between the germline ends. CDR1 is MDHEN and CDR2 is SYDVKM in the germline V gene. CDR3 in DNA: TGTGCCAGCACGGGGGATCCCTACGAGCAGTACTTC. Residues: CASTGDPYEQYF.

This chain connects TRBV6-5 to TRBJ2-7, with TRBD2 identical over 7 bases. The CDR3 has 14 residues. Trimming removed 0 bases from V and 6 bases from J; junction bases left unmatched: 5. CDR1 is MNHEY and CDR2 is SVGAGI in the germline V gene. CDR3 loop: CASSYSSGGTEQYF. The CDR3 nucleotides read TGTGCCAGCAGTTACTCCTCGGGGGGTACCGAGCAGTACTTC.

The rearrangement links TRBV6-6 to TRBJ2-1; TRBD2 agrees at 10 bases. The trim removed 4 bases at V and 3 bases at J, leaving 0 bases unmatched. The CDR3 totals 14 residues. CDR1 is MNHNY and CDR2 is SVGAGI in the germline V gene (reference sequence). The CDR3 here is CASSSSGGYNEQFF. Written as DNA, the CDR3 is TGTGCCAGCAGTTCTAGCGGGGGCTACAATGAGCAGTTCTTC.